This TCR beta chain was sequenced in a study of blood T cell repertoires in COVID-19. Study background: Samples representing acute and convalescent COVID-19 were sourced from the United States, Italy and Spain. Sources were T cells, B-cell-depleted T cells, or PBMCs; the material itself was cDNA or gDNA.

V was trimmed by 0 bases and J by 5 bases, leaving 14 bases between them. In germline, CDR1 is ENHRY, CDR2 SYGVKD. The CDR3 spans 16 residues. In the study's own analysis: Amplification with reference gene primers provided the estimates of nucleated cell counts. Profiled with immunoSEQ multiplex PCR; TCRdb holds only in-frame clones, not every one. V, J and clone size are taken as reported in that table, and D and trimming were inferred from the DNA itself. The sample has some 120,000 clones, 75% to 90% seen once. The sample comprised peripheral blood. This sequence joins TRBV10-3 and TRBJ1-5, with D possibly being TRBD1 (5 bases). The clonotype was recovered from a man between 65 and 85 years old with active or convalescent COVID-19. For the CDR3, the DNA is TGTGCCATCAGTGAGTCGCTCCGGACATCTGATCAGCCCCAGCATTTT. Encoded protein: CAISESLRTSDQPQHF.